The rows below give T cell receptor beta chains drawn from one sample of a study of shared clonotypes between healthy human individuals. Profiling relied on immunoSEQ multiplex PCR, and the TCRdb table lists in-frame clones only, not all of them. The table lists hundreds of thousands of clones, roughly 73% of them singletons, with about 1.8% in the top ten. What was sequenced was memory CD4+ T cells sorted from blood. All receptors derive from a woman aged 25 to 45 in good health. CDR3s include the opening cysteine and the closing phenylalanine or tryptophan. A D gene is named only where the DNA matches it firmly. Some rows mark clone size as missing; the rest say once, few, many or name a class of expanded clone.

J: TRBJ2-2; size: NA; D: NA; V: TRBV9; DNA: TGTGCCAGCAGCGTTAGGAGGACGAACACCGGGGAGCTGTTTTTT; CDR3: CASSVRRTNTGELFF
J: TRBJ1-4; size: few; D: NA; V: TRBV7-9; DNA: TGTGCCAGCAGCTTCGGTGAAAAACTGTTTTTT; CDR3: CASSFGEKLFF
J: TRBJ2-1; size: NA; D: NA; V: TRBV7-2; DNA: TGTGCCAGCAGCTCTTCGTACATCTACAATGAGCAGTTCTTC; CDR3: CASSSSYIYNEQFF
J: TRBJ1-2; size: once; D: NA; V: TRBV29-1; DNA: TGCAGCGTTGGGAGGGACTTCTATGGCTACACCTTC; CDR3: CSVGRDFYGYTF
J: TRBJ2-7; size: NA; D: TRBD1; V: TRBV28; DNA: TGTGCCAGCAGTTTAGACAGGGTCTACGAGCAGTACTTC; CDR3: CASSLDRVYEQYF
J: TRBJ1-2; size: NA; D: NA; V: TRBV5-1; DNA: TGCGCCAGCAGCCTCAACCAGGGAGGTGGGTATGGCTACACCTTC; CDR3: CASSLNQGGGYGYTF
J: TRBJ2-2; size: NA; D: TRBD2; V: TRBV10-3; DNA: TGTGCCATCCGAGGGAGGGACACCGGGGAGCTGTTTTTT; CDR3: CAIRGRDTGELFF
J: TRBJ2-7; size: many; D: NA; V: TRBV7-8; DNA: TGTGCCAGCAGCCCCGGTGGCAGATCTTACGAGCAGTACTTC; CDR3: CASSPGGRSYEQYF
J: TRBJ1-2; size: NA; D: NA; V: TRBV5-4; DNA: TGTGCCAGCAGTTCCTGGACGAGCTATGGCTACACCTTC; CDR3: CASSSWTSYGYTF
J: TRBJ2-7; size: NA; D: NA; V: TRBV28; DNA: TGTGCCAGCAGTTCCCCCGGCACTAGCTGGCCCTACGAGCAGTACTTC; CDR3: CASSSPGTSWPYEQYF
J: TRBJ1-5; size: NA; D: TRBD1; V: TRBV27; DNA: TGTGCCAGCGGACGGGGACAGGGGTATCAGCCCCAGCATTTT; CDR3: CASGRGQGYQPQHF
J: TRBJ1-1; size: NA; D: NA; V: TRBV6-5; DNA: TGTGCCAGCAGTTACTCCGGGGGCTTGAACACTGAAGCTTTCTTT; CDR3: CASSYSGGLNTEAFF
J: TRBJ1-4; size: NA; D: NA; V: TRBV29-1; DNA: TGCAGCGTTGAGAGGCTTTACGGGGTTAATGAAAAACTGTTTTTT; CDR3: CSVERLYGVNEKLFF
J: TRBJ2-7; size: few; D: NA; V: TRBV10-3; DNA: TGTGCCATCAGTCCCGGGATATCAGCGGAGCAGTACTTC; CDR3: CAISPGISAEQYF
J: TRBJ1-2; size: NA; D: NA; V: TRBV5-1; DNA: TGCGCCAGCAGCTTGGCTGGCAGCCTGTACACTAACTATGGCTACACCTTC; CDR3: CASSLAGSLYTNYGYTF
J: TRBJ2-3; size: NA; D: TRBD2; V: TRBV5-1; DNA: TGCGCCAGCAGCCCCACGACTAGCGGACCAGATACGCAGTATTTT; CDR3: CASSPTTSGPDTQYF
J: TRBJ1-2; size: NA; D: TRBD1; V: TRBV5-1; DNA: TGCGCCAGCAGCTTGGGCTCCACAGGGGTCGATGGCTACACCTTC; CDR3: CASSLGSTGVDGYTF